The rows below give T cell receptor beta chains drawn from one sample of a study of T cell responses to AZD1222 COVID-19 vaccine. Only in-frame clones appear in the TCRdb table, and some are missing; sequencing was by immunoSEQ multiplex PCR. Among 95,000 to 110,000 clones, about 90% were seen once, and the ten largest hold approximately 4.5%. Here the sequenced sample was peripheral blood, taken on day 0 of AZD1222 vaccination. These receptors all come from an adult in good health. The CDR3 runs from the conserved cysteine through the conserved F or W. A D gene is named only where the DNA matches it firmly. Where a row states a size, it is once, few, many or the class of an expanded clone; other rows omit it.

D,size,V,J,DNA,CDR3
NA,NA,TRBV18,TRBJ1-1,TGTGCCAGCTCACCACCAAACACCTTGTCCGGTTCTGAAGCTTTCTTT,CASSPPNTLSGSEAFF
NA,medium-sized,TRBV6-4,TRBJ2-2,TGTGCCAGCAGCCTAGAGGCCACCGGGGAGCTGTTTTTT,CASSLEATGELFF
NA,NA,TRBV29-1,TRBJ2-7,TGCAGCGTTGAAAAAAGCGGAAACTCCTACGAGCAGTACTTC,CSVEKSGNSYEQYF
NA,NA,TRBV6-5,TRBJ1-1,TGTGCCAGCAGTCCAATCCTGGACCAGACATTGATGGCTTTCTTT,CASSPILDQTLMAFF
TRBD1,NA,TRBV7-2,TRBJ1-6,TGTGCCAGCAGCTCCAACAGGGGCTCGGGCTTTAATAATTCACCCCTCCACTTT,CASSSNRGSGFNNSPLHF
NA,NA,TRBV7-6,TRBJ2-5,TGTGCCAGCTCAATGGGAGCGGGTTTGGAGACCCAGTACTTC,CASSMGAGLETQYF
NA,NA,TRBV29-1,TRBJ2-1,TGCAGCGTTGAGTGGCGGAATGGGGGTGAGCAGTTCTTC,CSVEWRNGGEQFF
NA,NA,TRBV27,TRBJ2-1,TGTGCCAGCTTGTGGTACAATGAGCAGTTCTTC,CASLWYNEQFF
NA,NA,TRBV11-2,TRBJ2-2,TGTGCCAGCAGGCGCCTAGCGCATCACACCGGGGAGCTGTTTTTT,CASRRLAHHTGELFF
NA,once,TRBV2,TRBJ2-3,TGTGCCAGCAGTGCAACAGGGTCAGGGGCAGATACGCAGTATTTT,CASSATGSGADTQYF
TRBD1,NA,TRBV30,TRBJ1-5,TGTGCCTGGGCACCCGGGACAGTACACAATCAGCCCCAGCATTTT,CAWAPGTVHNQPQHF
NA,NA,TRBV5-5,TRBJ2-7,TGTGCCAGCAGCTTGCTGCCCACCGGGGGTAGCTCCTACGAGCAGTACTTC,CASSLLPTGGSSYEQYF
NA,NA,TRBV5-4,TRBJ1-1,TGTGCCAGCAGCTTGGTCGGGGGTCAGACTGAAGCTTTCTTT,CASSLVGGQTEAFF
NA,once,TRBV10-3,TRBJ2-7,TGTGCCATCAGTGTCAAGGGTGATGAGCAGTACTTC,CAISVKGDEQYF
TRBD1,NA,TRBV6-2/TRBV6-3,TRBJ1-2,TGTGCCAGCAGTAACCCCCTCGGACAGGGCTCCGGGGGCTACACCTTC,CASSNPLGQGSGGYTF
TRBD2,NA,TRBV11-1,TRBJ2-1,TGTGCCAGCAGCTTAGAACTAGCGGGATACAATGAGCAGTTCTTC,CASSLELAGYNEQFF
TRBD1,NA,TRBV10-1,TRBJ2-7,TGCGCCAGCAGTGAGACAGAGACAGGGTACGGGGTTTACGAGCAGTACTTC,CASSETETGYGVYEQYF
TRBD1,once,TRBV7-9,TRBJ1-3,TGTGCCAGCAGCTTCTCGACAGGGGAAGGCACCATATATTTT,CASSFSTGEGTIYF
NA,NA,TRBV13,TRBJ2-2,TGTGCCAGCAGCATTCCGGGGAGCGGGGAGCTGTTTTTT,CASSIPGSGELFF
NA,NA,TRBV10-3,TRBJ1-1,TGTGCCATCAGTGCTGTTGACACTGAAGCTTTCTTT,CAISAVDTEAFF
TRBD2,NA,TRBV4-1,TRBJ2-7,TGCGCCAGCAGCCAACCACTAGCGGTGCCCTACGAGCAGTACTTC,CASSQPLAVPYEQYF
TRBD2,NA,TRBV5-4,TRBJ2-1,TGTGCCAGCAGCCCGACGGGGGGGTCGTACAATGAGCAGTTCTTC,CASSPTGGSYNEQFF
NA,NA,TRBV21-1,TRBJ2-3,TGTGCCAGCAGCAAAGTTGGAGGGGAAGATACGCAGTATTTT,CASSKVGGEDTQYF
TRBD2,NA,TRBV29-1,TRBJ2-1,TGCAGCACGTCCGGGACTAGCGGGGGCAATGAGCAGTTCTTC,CSTSGTSGGNEQFF
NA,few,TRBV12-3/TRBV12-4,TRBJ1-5,TGTGCCAGCAGTTTATCAGGGCAAGGGCCCCAGCATTTT,CASSLSGQGPQHF
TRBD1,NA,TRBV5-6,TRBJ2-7,TGTGCCAGCAGCAACCCCCAGGGGGACACCCGTTACGAGCAGTACTTC,CASSNPQGDTRYEQYF
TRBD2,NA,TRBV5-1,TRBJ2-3,TGCGCCAGCAGGGGCGTACTAGCGTCAGATACGCAGTATTTT,CASRGVLASDTQYF
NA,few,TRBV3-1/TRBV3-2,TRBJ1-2,TGTGCCAGCAGCCAAGAGACGCGGGGTGGCTACACCTTC,CASSQETRGGYTF
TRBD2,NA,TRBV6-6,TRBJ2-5,TGTGCCAGCAGTGGACTAGCGGGAGCCCTCGAGACCCAGTACTTC,CASSGLAGALETQYF
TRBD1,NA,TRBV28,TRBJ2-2,TGTGCCAGCAGTTTAGGGACAGACACCGGGGAGCTGTTTTTT,CASSLGTDTGELFF
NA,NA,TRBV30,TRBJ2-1,TGTGCCTGGAGCCTGGACTCCCTTAGCTCCTACAATGAGCAGTTCTTC,CAWSLDSLSSYNEQFF
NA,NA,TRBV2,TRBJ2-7,TGTGCCTTAAAGCAGGGGAGGAACTACGAGCAGTACTTC,CALKQGRNYEQYF
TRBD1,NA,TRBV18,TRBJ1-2,TGTGCCAGCTCACCGACAGGGTTCAATGGCTACACCTTC,CASSPTGFNGYTF
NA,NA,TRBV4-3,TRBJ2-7,TGCGCCAGCAGCCAAGTTGACGGGGGATTCTACGAGCAGTACTTC,CASSQVDGGFYEQYF
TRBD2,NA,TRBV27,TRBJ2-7,TGTGCCAGCAGTTTGTCCCCGCCGGGACTAGCGGGGGGGGAGCAGTACTTC,CASSLSPPGLAGGEQYF
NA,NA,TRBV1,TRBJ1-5,TGCACCAGCAGCCAAGAACGGGGGCAGGGTCAGCCCCAGCATTTT,CTSSQERGQGQPQHF
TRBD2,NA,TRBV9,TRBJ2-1,TGTGCCAGCAGCGTCGGGACTACACCTTACAATGAGCAGTTCTTC,CASSVGTTPYNEQFF
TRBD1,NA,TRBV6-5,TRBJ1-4,TGTGCCAGCAGCGGACAGGGCCTCCTTGAAAAACTGTTTTTT,CASSGQGLLEKLFF
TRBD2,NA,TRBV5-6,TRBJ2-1,TGTGCCAGCAGCGGACCGACCAGCGGGGGCCCGGAGCAGTTCTTC,CASSGPTSGGPEQFF
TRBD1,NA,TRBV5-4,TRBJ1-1,TGTGCCAGCAGCCGCTACAGGGGAGGAGACACTGAAGCTTTCTTT,CASSRYRGGDTEAFF
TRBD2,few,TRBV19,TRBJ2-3,TGTGCCAGTAGTAAAATAGCGGGAGAAGGCACAGATACGCAGTATTTT,CASSKIAGEGTDTQYF
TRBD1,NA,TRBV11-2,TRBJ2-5,TGTGCCAGCAGCTTAGATCCAGGACAGGGAGGCACAGAGACCCAGTACTTC,CASSLDPGQGGTETQYF
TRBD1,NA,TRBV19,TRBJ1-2,TGTGCCAGTAGTATAGGGGACAGGGCCTATGGCTACACCTTC,CASSIGDRAYGYTF
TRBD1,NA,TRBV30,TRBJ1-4,TGTGCCTGGAGTGATCTAAGACAGGGATATGAAAAACTGTTTTTT,CAWSDLRQGYEKLFF
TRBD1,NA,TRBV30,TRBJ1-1,TGTGCCTGGATGGACAGGGTGGGCACTGAAGCTTTCTTT,CAWMDRVGTEAFF
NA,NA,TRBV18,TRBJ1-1,TGTGCCAGCTCACCGGTAGGGGCGGACACTGAAGCTTTCTTT,CASSPVGADTEAFF
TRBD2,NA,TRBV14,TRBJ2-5,TGTGCCAGCAGCCGACTAGCGGGGGGTTCGGAGACCCAGTACTTC,CASSRLAGGSETQYF
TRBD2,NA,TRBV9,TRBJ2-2,TGTGCCAGCAGCCCCGTTGGGTCTAGCGGGGGGACCGGGGAGCTGTTTTTT,CASSPVGSSGGTGELFF
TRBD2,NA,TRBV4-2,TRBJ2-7,TGTGCCAGCAGCCAAGTAGCGGGACTTCTTTACGAGCAGTACTTC,CASSQVAGLLYEQYF